The next 18 T cell receptor beta chains were all read from a single sample in a study of blood T cell repertoires in COVID-19. TCRdb keeps only in-frame clones here, not all; method: immunoSEQ multiplex PCR. The sample consists of some 90,000 clones, 75% to 95% of them appearing once. Material: peripheral blood. The receptors derive from a woman aged 45-65 years in a cohort sampled during active COVID-19.

The rearrangement uses TRBV6-5 and TRBJ1-1; TRBD1 is a possible D gene (5 bases). V shed 4 bases and J shed 5 bases, with 11 bases lying between them. The CDR3 has 13 amino acids. CDR1 is MNHEY, CDR2 SVGAGI, per germline. The CDR3 spells CASSFGPGTEAFF. The DNA for the CDR3 is TGTGCCAGCAGTTTTGGACCAGGGACTGAAGCTTTCTTT.

This sequence joins TRBV3-1 (or the pseudogene TRBV3-2) and TRBJ1-3; TRBD1 aligns across 7 bases. This CDR3 spans 17 amino acids. The germline gives CDR1 LGHDT, CDR2 YNNKEL (reference sequence). Germline trimming cut 3 bases from V and 0 bases from J; bases unmatched to any gene: 8. CDR3 bases: TGTGCCAGCAGCCAGTCGGGACAGACAAACTCTGGAAACACCATATATTTT. This gives the protein CASSQSGQTNSGNTIYF.

This chain connects TRBV18 to TRBJ2-1; 7 bases align to TRBD2. Germline CDR1 reads KGHSH; CDR2 reads LQKENI. The CDR3 has 15 amino acids. The V gene end was trimmed by 3 bases and the J gene end by 4 bases; junction bases not matched to a gene: 6. DNA of the CDR3: TGTGCCAGCTCACCGTTGGGGGGGGAGTACAATGAGCAGTTCTTC. This translates into CASSPLGGEYNEQFF.

The V and J genes are TRBV19 and TRBJ2-3; D is possibly TRBD2 (7 bases). The CDR3 is made up of 14 amino acids. The germline V and J ends were trimmed by 4 bases and 7 bases, with 15 bases remaining between them. Looked up from germline, CDR1 is LNHDA and CDR2 is SQIVND (reference sequence). The CDR3 protein is CASSTGEGTNTQYF. The CDR3 bases are TGTGCCAGTAGTACAGGGGAGGGGACAAATACGCAGTATTTT.

The rearrangement uses TRBV5-8 and TRBJ1-1; a possible D gene is TRBD1 (6 bases). CDR1 SGHTS and CDR2 YDEGEE come from the germline V gene. The CDR3 is made up of 13 amino acids. Trimming took 9 bases from V and 1 from J, leaving 13 bases between them. CDR3 sequence reads: CATKSRGNTEAFF. The CDR3 nucleotides read TGTGCCACTAAAAGCAGGGGGAACACTGAAGCTTTCTTT.

This chain uses TRBV10-3 with TRBJ2-7; D gene ambiguous. This CDR3 contains 14 residues. The V gene's germline CDR1 is ENHRY and CDR2 SYGVKD. V lost 8 bases and J 1 base, leaving 15 bases between the germline ends. The CDR3 region has the DNA TGTGCCATCCAGGTCTCCTCCGCATCCTACGAGCAGTACTTC. Its protein product is CAIQVSSASYEQYF.

J is TRBJ1-2 and V is TRBV24-1; 8 nucleotides align to TRBD1. Germline trimming cut 9 bases from V and 10 bases from J; bases unmatched to any gene: 9. Germline V lookup: CDR1 KGHDR, CDR2 SFDVKD. This CDR3 comprises 12 residues. CDR3: CATQGQGLDYTF. In DNA form, the CDR3 reads TGTGCCACCCAAGGACAGGGACTTGACTACACCTTC.

This clone came up once. The V call is TRBV28, the J call TRBJ1-2; 11 bases line up with TRBD1. CDR1 is MDHEN, CDR2 SYDVKM, per germline. The trim removed 6 bases at V and 4 bases at J, leaving 16 bases unmatched. The length of the CDR3 is 18 residues. The CDR3 DNA sequence: TGTGCCAGCAGGTCAGAATTTGGACAGGGGGCGCTGGGCTATGGCTACACCTTC. It translates to CASRSEFGQGALGYGYTF.

This chain connects TRBV4-1 to TRBJ2-7; unclear D gene. The CDR3 has 16 residues. Germline V gene sequence: CDR1 MGHRA, CDR2 YSYEKL. The V gene lost 1 base and the J gene lost 5 bases, with 18 bases spanning the gap. The CDR3 region is CASSQVHSVLGHEQYF. The CDR3 DNA is TGCGCCAGCAGCCAAGTCCACTCGGTTCTAGGTCACGAGCAGTACTTC.

The chain employs TRBV5-1 and TRBJ1-2, with D unresolved. V lost 0 bases and J lost 3, with 9 bases in between. CDR1 is SGHRS, CDR2 YFSETQ, per germline. The CDR3 has 14 residues. The CDR3 loop reads CASSLDNSYYGYTF. The CDR3 DNA sequence: TGCGCCAGCAGCTTGGATAACAGCTACTATGGCTACACCTTC.

This clone has a handful of counts. The junction departs from germline at one end; a sequencing error may be responsible. The rearrangement uses TRBV12-3 or TRBV12-4 and TRBJ2-7; D unclear. This CDR3 is 12 amino acids long. Here the CDR3 reads CASSFLSFEQYF. The CDR3 DNA follows: TGTGCCAGCAGTTTCCTCTCCTTCGAGCAGTACTTC.

This clone came up once. The rearrangement joins TRBV5-1 to TRBJ1-1; D is uncertain. This CDR3 is built from 13 residues. Trimming took off 3 bases at V and 1 base at J, with 7 bases between the two ends. Germline CDR1 SGHRS, CDR2 YFSETQ. CDR3 bases: TGCGCCAGCAGCTCACGGGGGAACACTGAAGCTTTCTTT. This encodes CASSSRGNTEAFF. The full variable domain, in which reference TRBV5-1 and TRBJ1-1 provide the parts outside the CDR3, is KAGVTQTPRYLIKTRGQQVTLSCSPISGHRSVSWYQQTPGQGLQFLFEYFSETQRNKGNFPGRFSGRQFSNSRSEMNVSTLELGDSALYLCASSSRGNTEAFFGQGTRLTVV.

V usage is TRBV2 and J usage is TRBJ1-1; TRBD1 might be the D (5 bases). This CDR3 comprises 14 residues. Germline values: CDR1 SNHLY, CDR2 FYNNEI. The ends were cut back, 6 bases at V and 1 base at J, with 12 bases in the middle. The CDR3 region has the DNA TGTGCCAGCAGCCCCTCAACAGGGAACACTGAAGCTTTCTTT. It is translated as CASSPSTGNTEAFF. Full variable domain (rest looked up from reference TRBV2 and TRBJ1-1): EPEVTQTPSHQVTQMGQEVILRCVPISNHLYFYWYRQILGQKVEFLVSFYNNEISEKSEIFDDQFSVERPDGSNFTLKIRSTKLEDSAMYFCASSPSTGNTEAFFGQGTRLTVV.

This chain connects TRBV19 to TRBJ1-5; 9 nucleotides agree with TRBD1. CDR3 size: 14 residues. V trimming: 3 bases; J trimming: 5 bases; junction bases outside the gene matches: 2. Germline CDR1 is LNHDA and CDR2 is SQIVND (reference sequence). CDR3 nucleotides: TGTGCCAGTAGTATGGACAGGGGTGATCAGCCCCAGCATTTT. Its protein is CASSMDRGDQPQHF.

Here the CDR3 reads CASSLNRGPQETQYF. The CDR3 DNA is TGTGCCAGCAGCTTAAACAGGGGGCCTCAAGAGACCCAGTACTTC. This chain uses TRBV7-2 with TRBJ2-5; 9 positions match TRBD1. After removal of 2 bases from V and 2 bases from J, the junction contained 3 bases not matched to a gene. This CDR3 has 15 residues. CDR1 and CDR2 from the germline V gene are SGHTA and FQGNSA. The full variable domain, with the rest looked up from reference TRBV7-2 and TRBJ2-5, is GAGVSQSPSNKVTEKGKDVELRCDPISGHTALYWYRQSLGQGLEFLIYFQGNSAPDKSGLPSDRFSAERTGGSVSTLTIQRTQQEDSAVYLCASSLNRGPQETQYFGPGTRLLVL.

V gene TRBV3-1 (or the pseudogene TRBV3-2) combines with J gene TRBJ1-3; 8 nucleotides line up with TRBD1. The length of the CDR3 is 15 residues. V shed 2 bases and J 2 bases; nucleotides not matched to a gene: 2. CDR1 and CDR2 (germline): LGHDT, YNNKEL (reference sequence). The CDR3 coding sequence is TGTGCCAGCAGCCAATTGACAGGGGCTGGAAACACCATATATTTT. Amino acids: CASSQLTGAGNTIYF.

This clone has only one observation. The V and J genes are TRBV19 and TRBJ2-2, with 11 positions matching TRBD1. The ends lost 5 bases at V and 6 bases at J; junction bases unmatched: 2. Germline assignment: CDR1 LNHDA and CDR2 SQIVND (reference sequence). The CDR3 loop spans 14 amino acids. The CDR3, as DNA: TGTGCCAGTAGTCCGGGACAGGGGGCCGGGGAGCTGTTTTTT. It encodes CASSPGQGAGELFF.

The chain couples TRBV6-5 to TRBJ1-5; D call uncertain. CDR3 length: 15 amino acids. The germline V gene has CDR1 MNHEY and CDR2 SVGAGI. Between the trimmed V and J ends, which lost 4 bases and 7 bases, there was a span of 17 bases. The CDR3 sequence: CASSSQSAAGQPQHF. The CDR3, as DNA: TGTGCCAGCAGTTCTCAGTCTGCGGCGGGGCAGCCCCAGCATTTT.